A selection of T cell receptor beta chains follows, all from one sample in a study of cytomegalovirus exposure and HLA in healthy donors. Assay: immunoSEQ multiplex PCR; the TCRdb copy retains only in-frame clones and omits some. The table has about 140,000 clones, around 80% seen once; the top ten hold 6.5%. Sequencing input: PBMCs. The receptors derive from a man aged 40-49 years in good health and CMV-seropositive. Each CDR3 is given with its conserved first and last residue. D genes are given only for firm matches. Not every row has a clone size; where given, it reads once, few, many or a size class.

CDR3 protein	CDR3 DNA	V gene	J gene	D gene	clone size
CASNQGGTGNYEQYF	TGTGCCTCGAATCAGGGCGGGACAGGTAACTACGAGCAGTACTTC	TRBV10-3	TRBJ2-7	TRBD1	-
CASSRGAGRGYGYTF	TGTGCCAGCAGTCGGGGGGCAGGGAGAGGCTATGGCTACACCTTC	TRBV28	TRBJ1-2	-	-
CASSLSPDYGYTF	TGCGCCAGCAGTCTAAGCCCTGACTATGGCTACACCTTC	TRBV10-1	TRBJ1-2	-	-
CASSFGLGSGFRDTEAFF	TGTGCCAGCAGCTTTGGTTTAGGGTCAGGGTTTCGTGACACTGAAGCTTTCTTT	TRBV7-9	TRBJ1-1	-	-
CASSPTGGTYNEQFF	TGTGCCAGCAGCCCCACAGGGGGGACCTACAATGAGCAGTTCTTC	TRBV7-2	TRBJ2-1	TRBD1	-
CAWSVRTGGNGELFF	TGTGCCTGGAGTGTACGGACAGGGGGAAACGGGGAGCTGTTTTTT	TRBV30	TRBJ2-2	TRBD1	-
CASSLLGGMNTEAFF	TGTGCCAGCAGCTTACTAGGGGGTATGAACACTGAAGCTTTCTTT	TRBV7-3	TRBJ1-1	-	-
CASSEAGLSNEQFF	TGTGCCAGCAGTGAAGCGGGGCTTAGCAATGAGCAGTTCTTC	TRBV6-1	TRBJ2-1	-	-
CASSPGAAEAFF	TGTGCCAGCTCACCGGGGGCCGCTGAAGCTTTCTTT	TRBV18	TRBJ1-1	-	-
CASSLAPKRGSTEAFF	TGTGCCAGCAGCTTAGCCCCAAAAAGGGGGAGTACTGAAGCTTTCTTT	TRBV7-9	TRBJ1-1	-	-
CASSSQGFATNEKLFF	TGTGCCAGCAGTTCTCAGGGATTCGCAACTAATGAAAAACTGTTTTTT	TRBV28	TRBJ1-4	-	-
CASSPYTGELFF	TGTGCCAGCAGCCCCTATACCGGGGAGCTGTTTTTT	TRBV14	TRBJ2-2	-	-
CASSSLSTMETQYF	TGTGCCAGCAGCTCCTTATCAACTATGGAGACCCAGTACTTC	TRBV7-6	TRBJ2-5	-	-
CASSIAVADNRGYEQFF	TGTGCCAGTAGTATAGCCGTCGCAGACAACCGGGGATATGAGCAGTTCTTC	TRBV19	TRBJ2-1	-	-
CASREGLAETDTQYF	TGCGCCAGCAGGGAGGGACTAGCAGAGACAGATACGCAGTATTTT	TRBV4-1	TRBJ2-3	TRBD2	-
CASSIDRVGAFF	TGTGCCAGCAGTATCGACAGGGTTGGAGCTTTCTTT	TRBV28	TRBJ1-1	TRBD1	-
CASSRTSAEQYF	TGTGCCAGCAGCCGAACTAGCGCCGAGCAGTACTTC	TRBV2	TRBJ2-7	TRBD2	-
CASSQGDSNQPQHF	TGTGCCAGCTCACAGGGGGACAGCAATCAGCCCCAGCATTTT	TRBV18	TRBJ1-5	-	-
CAIRGLAGDGEQFF	TGTGCCATCAGGGGACTAGCGGGAGATGGTGAGCAGTTCTTC	TRBV10-3	TRBJ2-1	TRBD2	few
CASSLTPGSGNEQFF	TGTGCCAGCAGTTTGACCCCTGGGTCAGGTAATGAGCAGTTCTTC	TRBV28	TRBJ2-1	-	-
CAWSVLGQGATYGYTF	TGTGCCTGGAGTGTACTGGGACAGGGGGCGACCTATGGCTACACCTTC	TRBV30	TRBJ1-2	TRBD1	-
CARTTSGRSTDTQYF	TGTGCCAGGACGACTAGCGGGAGAAGTACAGATACGCAGTATTTT	TRBV6-1	TRBJ2-3	TRBD2	-
CASSSARAGNTIYF	TGCGCCAGCAGCTCCGCCAGGGCTGGAAACACCATATATTTT	TRBV5-1	TRBJ1-3	-	-
CASSLASFGEQQFF	TGCGCCAGCAGCTTGGCCTCCTTCGGGGAACAGCAGTTCTTC	TRBV5-1	TRBJ2-1	-	-
CASSQQGLEGYTF	TGTGCCAGTAGTCAGCAGGGTTTGGAAGGCTACACCTTC	TRBV19	TRBJ1-2	-	-
CASSLVWPAAGELFF	TGTGCCAGCAGCTTGGTGTGGCCGGCGGCCGGGGAGCTGTTTTTT	TRBV5-5	TRBJ2-2	-	-
CASSPRTSGSTNEQFF	TGTGCCAGCTCACCACGGACTAGCGGGAGCACGAATGAGCAGTTCTTC	TRBV18	TRBJ2-1	TRBD2	-
CSVYRGVANYGYTF	TGCAGCGTCTACAGGGGGGTTGCTAACTATGGCTACACCTTC	TRBV29-1	TRBJ1-2	TRBD1	-
CASSRGYPYEQYF	TGTGCCAGCAGCCGCGGGTACCCCTACGAGCAGTACTTC	TRBV27	TRBJ2-7	-	-
CASSLGPRWGDYGYTF	TGTGCCAGCAGCTTAGGGCCGAGGTGGGGGGACTATGGCTACACCTTC	TRBV7-9	TRBJ1-2	-	-
CASSPWTEVSYNSPLHF	TGCGCCAGCAGTCCATGGACAGAAGTATCCTATAATTCACCCCTCCACTTT	TRBV23-1	TRBJ1-6	-	-
CSVVVRESEQYF	TGCAGCGTTGTGGTACGGGAAAGCGAGCAGTACTTC	TRBV29-1	TRBJ2-7	-	-
CAGGTSGKQETQYF	TGTGCCGGGGGGACTAGCGGGAAACAAGAGACCCAGTACTTC	TRBV5-4	TRBJ2-5	TRBD2	-
CASSITGTGDGYTF	TGTGCCAGCAGCATAACCGGGACAGGGGATGGCTACACCTTC	TRBV7-8	TRBJ1-2	TRBD1	-
CASGFGELFF	TGTGCCTCAGGGTTCGGGGAGCTGTTTTTT	TRBV30	TRBJ2-2	-	-
CASSLGAVYEQYF	TGTGCCAGCAGTCTGGGCGCCGTCTACGAGCAGTACTTC	TRBV27	TRBJ2-7	-	-
CASSLRQGLGNTIYF	TGTGCCAGCAGCCTCAGACAGGGGCTTGGAAACACCATATATTTT	TRBV7-9	TRBJ1-3	TRBD1	-
CASRALRTGELFF	TGTGCCAGCAGAGCGTTACGGACCGGGGAGCTGTTTTTT	TRBV2	TRBJ2-2	-	-
CASSIGLASSYEQYF	TGCGCCAGTAGTATAGGACTTGCGAGCTCCTACGAGCAGTACTTC	TRBV19	TRBJ2-7	-	-
CASRSGTGLNEQFF	TGTGCCAGCAGATCCGGGACAGGGCTCAATGAGCAGTTCTTC	TRBV5-6	TRBJ2-1	TRBD1	large
CASSLGTGETQYF	TGTGCCAGCTCACTCGGGACAGGGGAGACCCAGTACTTC	TRBV18	TRBJ2-5	TRBD1	-
CASSPGTGGSSNQPQHF	TGTGCCAGCAGTCCCGGGACAGGGGGCTCTAGCAATCAGCCCCAGCATTTT	TRBV28	TRBJ1-5	TRBD1	-
CASSLAGVRVSDGYTF	TGCGCCAGCAGCTTGGCAGGGGTTCGTGTATCAGATGGCTACACCTTC	TRBV5-1	TRBJ1-2	-	-
CASSLDAGFSYEQYF	TGTGCCAGCAGTTTAGACGCAGGATTCTCCTACGAGCAGTACTTC	TRBV27	TRBJ2-7	-	once
CASSFGTGDGYTF	TGTGCCAGCAGCTTCGGGACAGGGGATGGCTACACCTTC	TRBV7-9	TRBJ1-2	TRBD1	once
CASSPTLTGSGYGYTF	TGTGCCAGTAGTCCCACCCTTACAGGGTCTGGCTATGGCTACACCTTC	TRBV19	TRBJ1-2	-	few
CASIKTEVNTEAFF	TGTGCCAGTATAAAGACAGAAGTAAACACTGAAGCTTTCTTT	TRBV19	TRBJ1-1	-	-
CASSVERDSYEQYF	TGTGCCAGCAGTGTCGAGCGGGACTCCTACGAGCAGTACTTC	TRBV2	TRBJ2-7	TRBD2	once
CASVRDISRGYGYTF	TGTGCCAGCGTACGGGACATCTCAAGGGGCTATGGCTACACCTTC	TRBV6-1	TRBJ1-2	-	-
CASSPRLLAVNTGELFF	TGTGCCAGCAGCCCCCGTTTGTTGGCGGTCAACACCGGGGAGCTGTTTTTT	TRBV7-9	TRBJ2-2	-	-
CSVQGGDVYEQYF	TGCAGCGTCCAGGGGGGAGATGTATACGAGCAGTACTTC	TRBV29-1	TRBJ2-7	-	-
CASSPGHRAYNEQFF	TGTGCCAGCAGCCCCGGTCACAGGGCTTACAATGAGCAGTTCTTC	TRBV5-4	TRBJ2-1	-	-
CASSSLGTATNEKLFF	TGTGCCAGCAGTTCCCTGGGCACTGCAACTAATGAAAAACTGTTTTTT	TRBV28	TRBJ1-4	-	-
CASSVGQNYGYTF	TGTGCCAGCAGCGTAGGACAGAACTATGGCTACACCTTC	TRBV9	TRBJ1-2	-	once
CASSPREQETQYF	TGTGCCAGCTCTCCCCGGGAACAAGAGACCCAGTACTTC	TRBV18	TRBJ2-5	-	medium-sized
CASTMWRGSSYNEQFF	TGTGCCAGCACAATGTGGCGAGGCAGCTCCTACAATGAGCAGTTCTTC	TRBV27	TRBJ2-1	-	-